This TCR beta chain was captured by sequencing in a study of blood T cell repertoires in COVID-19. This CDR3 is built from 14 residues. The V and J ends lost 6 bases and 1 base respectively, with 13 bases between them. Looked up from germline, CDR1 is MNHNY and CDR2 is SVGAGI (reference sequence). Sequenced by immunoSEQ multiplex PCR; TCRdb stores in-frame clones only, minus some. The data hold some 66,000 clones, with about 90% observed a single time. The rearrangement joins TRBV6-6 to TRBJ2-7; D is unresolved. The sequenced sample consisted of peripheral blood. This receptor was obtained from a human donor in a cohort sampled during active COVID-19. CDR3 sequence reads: CASSSQLPSYEQYF. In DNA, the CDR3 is TGTGCCAGCAGCTCCCAACTCCCTTCCTACGAGCAGTACTTC.